The clone carrying this T cell receptor (beta chain) came up a few times. This table comes from immunoSEQ multiplex PCR, and its TCRdb copy is limited to in-frame clones, with some not included. The profile shows about 310,000 clones, around 87% of them singletons. The record originates from a study of blood T cell repertoires in COVID-19. Study overall: Sources were T cells, B-cell-depleted T cells, or PBMCs; the material itself was cDNA or gDNA.

V lost 6 bases, J lost 8 bases, and 13 bases lay in between. CDR3 size: 12 residues. In germline, CDR1 is MDHEN, CDR2 SYDVKM. The chain is built from TRBV28 and TRBJ1-2, with D maybe TRBD1 (6 bases). This receptor was taken from a man between 65 and 85 years old with acute or convalescent COVID-19. The sequenced material came from peripheral blood. Written as DNA, the CDR3 is TGTGCCAGCAGGACAGGCGGGCGGGGCTACACCTTC. Protein product: CASRTGGRGYTF.